These 19 T cell receptor beta chains came from one sample sequenced in a study of T-cell reconstitution after alpha-beta-depleted transplantation in children. Unique molecular identifiers were incorporated during preparation of the TCRbeta library. One entry per CDR3 protein results from TCRdb running MiXCR on the PCR reads. The sample shows roughly 180,000 distinct CDR3 sequences, about 14% of them seen only once. Sample: PBMCs from the stem cell graft donor, taken from the stem cell graft. The receptors derive from a human donor who donated a stem cell graft to a child with acute lymphoblastic leukemia.

In this sample, this clonotype turned up many times. The rearrangement uses TRBV6-1 and TRBJ1-1; a possible D gene is TRBD1 (5 bases). The length of the CDR3 is 16 residues. The V gene lost 0 bases and the J gene lost 0 bases, with 11 bases spanning the gap. Germline CDR1 MNHNS, CDR2 SASEGT. The CDR3 nucleotides read TGTGCCAGCAGTGAAGCGCGGGACGGTATGAACACTGAAGCTTTCTTT. This sequence encodes CASSEARDGMNTEAFF.

This clonotype was counted ten times or more. The chain employs TRBV11-2 and TRBJ2-1; no clear D gene. With 5 bases removed from V and 0 bases from J, the gap between germline ends came to 23 bases. Germline CDR1 and CDR2: SGHAT and FQNNGV. This CDR3 spans 19 amino acids. The CDR3 loop reads CASSVRSIGYKSSYNEQFF. CDR3 in DNA: TGTGCCAGCAGCGTTAGATCGATAGGCTACAAAAGCTCCTACAATGAGCAGTTCTTC. Combining the CDR3 with reference TRBV11-2 and TRBJ2-1 gives the whole variable domain EAGVAQSPRYKIIEKRQSVAFWCNPISGHATLYWYQQILGQGPKLLIQFQNNGVVDDSQLPKDRFSAERLKGVDSTLKIQPAKLEDSAVYLCASSVRSIGYKSSYNEQFFGPGTRLTVL.

This clonotype was detected ten times or more. The chain is built from TRBV5-1 and TRBJ2-5, with 9 bases that match TRBD2. Germline trimming cut 0 bases from V and 6 bases from J; bases unmatched to any gene: 6. This CDR3 is built from 15 residues. Per the germline V gene, CDR1 is SGHRS and CDR2 is YFSETQ. The CDR3 protein is CASSLVASGKQTQYF. The CDR3 coding sequence is TGCGCCAGCAGCTTGGTGGCTAGCGGGAAACAGACCCAGTACTTC.

This clonotype occurred many times. V usage is TRBV13 and J usage is TRBJ2-7; the match to TRBD1 covers 9 bases. Germline trimming cut 8 bases from V and 5 bases from J; bases unmatched to any gene: 10. The germline CDR1 and CDR2 sequences are PRHDT and FYEKMQ (reference sequence). The CDR3 covers 14 residues. CDR3 region: CASAINTGGHEQYF. The CDR3 DNA is TGTGCCAGCGCGATAAACACAGGGGGCCACGAGCAGTACTTC.

For the CDR3, the DNA is TGCAGCTTTGCATGGGGGTCTGGAAACACCATATATTTT. Translating gives CSFAWGSGNTIYF. The rearrangement links TRBV29-1 to TRBJ1-3; D might be TRBD1 (5 bases). The length of the CDR3 is 13 residues. Trimming pared 8 bases from V and 1 base from J, leaving 12 bases between. The germline gives CDR1 SQVTM, CDR2 ANQGSEA.

The table lists this clonotype with many counts. This chain uses TRBV6-2 or TRBV6-3 with TRBJ1-2; D call uncertain. V lost 4 bases, J lost 6 bases, and 18 bases lay in between. The CDR3 consists of 15 residues. From germline, CDR1 is MNHEY and CDR2 SVGEGT. CDR3 in amino acids: CASSWVAGLFDGYTF. For the CDR3, the DNA is TGTGCCAGCAGTTGGGTGGCGGGGTTGTTTGATGGCTACACCTTC.

This clonotype was detected many times. The V call is TRBV20-1, the J call TRBJ1-1; D remains unclear. Germline V gene sequence: CDR1 DFQATT, CDR2 SNEGSKA (reference sequence). The CDR3 is 13 amino acids. The germline V and J ends were trimmed by 4 bases and 1 base, with 10 bases remaining between them. The CDR3 reads CSAMRLSNTEAFF. DNA for the CDR3: TGCAGTGCTATGAGGCTATCGAACACTGAAGCTTTCTTT.

This clonotype was counted ten times or more. V gene TRBV5-1 combines with J gene TRBJ2-1, with a possible D match to TRBD1 (5 bases). Trimming cost V 4 bases and J 0 bases, with 11 bases left between them. The germline V gene encodes CDR1 SGHRS and CDR2 YFSETQ. The CDR3 spans 15 residues. Here the CDR3 DNA reads TGCGCCAGCAGCAAAAATGGGGCCTCCTACAATGAGCAGTTCTTC. Its translation is CASSKNGASYNEQFF. Based on the CDR3 plus reference TRBV5-1 and TRBJ2-1, the full variable domain is KAGVTQTPRYLIKTRGQQVTLSCSPISGHRSVSWYQQTPGQGLQFLFEYFSETQRNKGNFPGRFSGRQFSNSRSEMNVSTLELGDSALYLCASSKNGASYNEQFFGPGTRLTVL.

This clonotype showed up many times. The rearrangement joins TRBV12-3 or TRBV12-4 to TRBJ1-1, with 9 bases aligning to TRBD1. This CDR3 contains 14 residues. The junction had 3 bases not matched to a gene; V was cut back by 2 bases and J by 5 bases. The CDR3 sequence is CASSLTGGLTEAFF. The CDR3 coding sequence is TGTGCCAGCAGTTTAACAGGGGGCTTAACTGAAGCTTTCTTT.

This rearrangement joins TRBV19 to TRBJ1-5; unclear D gene. Germline V gene sequence: CDR1 LNHDA, CDR2 SQIVND (reference sequence). The V gene lost 4 bases and the J gene lost 4 bases, with 8 bases spanning the gap. The CDR3 sequence is 13 residues long. CDR3 in DNA: TGTGCCAGTAGTAGGATGGGGAATCAGCCCCAGCATTTT. This encodes CASSRMGNQPQHF.

Notes on this clonotype: A much more abundant neighbour one base away suggests this may be a read error. The rearrangement joins TRBV7-8 to TRBJ2-7; D may be TRBD1 (5 bases). This CDR3 has 14 residues. Trimming cost V 5 bases and J 2 bases, with 13 bases left between them. CDR1 is SGHVS and CDR2 is FQNEAQ in the germline V gene. Written as DNA, the CDR3 is TGTGCCAGCAGCCTATGGACAAGAACCTACGAGCAGTACTTC. This gives the protein CASSLWTRTYEQYF.

The rearrangement joins TRBV5-4 to TRBJ2-5, with a tentative D call TRBD2 (5 bases). Between the trimmed V and J ends, which lost 0 bases and 5 bases, there was a span of 11 bases. The CDR3 length is 14 residues. Germline V gene data show CDR1 as SGHNT and CDR2 as YYREEE (reference sequence). The chain's CDR3 is CASSLGPGGETQYF. DNA of the CDR3: TGTGCCAGCAGCTTGGGCCCAGGCGGGGAGACCCAGTACTTC.

This clonotype was counted many times. V is TRBV28 and J is TRBJ1-1; D not certain. Between the trimmed V and J ends, which lost 5 bases and 5 bases, there was a span of 21 bases. Germline assignment: CDR1 MDHEN and CDR2 SYDVKM. The CDR3 sequence is 16 residues long. CDR3 residues: CASSPTFGGRDTEAFF. The CDR3 nucleotides read TGTGCCAGCAGTCCCACCTTTGGAGGAAGAGATACTGAAGCTTTCTTT.

This clonotype was seen ten or more times. J is TRBJ2-5 and V is TRBV7-9, with D uncertain. Germline V gene sequence: CDR1 SEHNR, CDR2 FQNEAQ (reference sequence). The V end lost 1 base, the J end lost 4 bases, and 10 bases lay between the germline ends. The CDR3 consists of 14 residues. The CDR3 sequence: CASSLGAGGETQYF. As DNA, the CDR3 is TGTGCCAGCAGCTTAGGGGCAGGCGGAGAGACCCAGTACTTC.

This clonotype was counted many times. The chain employs TRBV11-1 and TRBJ2-2; D uncertain. The length of the CDR3 is 20 residues. The V gene lost 6 bases and the J gene lost 4 bases, with 30 bases spanning the gap. The germline V gene encodes CDR1 SGHAT and CDR2 FQDESV (reference sequence). The CDR3 sequence is CASSGPVNTLLPQTTGELFF. As DNA, the CDR3 is TGTGCCAGCAGTGGGCCCGTCAACACATTACTTCCCCAAACCACCGGGGAGCTGTTTTTT.

The chain couples TRBV5-1 to TRBJ2-7, with 8 bases aligning to TRBD1. This CDR3 has 16 residues. Germline V gene data show CDR1 as SGHRS and CDR2 as YFSETQ. After removal of 0 bases from V and 1 base from J, the junction contained 6 bases not matched to a gene. The CDR3 DNA sequence: TGCGCCAGCAGCTTGGGGACAGGGTCGGGTTCCTACGAGCAGTACTTC. This encodes CASSLGTGSGSYEQYF.

This clonotype occurred many times. Sequence at one end of the junction differs from germline and may be a read error. The chain links TRBV5-1 to TRBJ2-5, with 7 bases matching TRBD1. Germline-derived CDR1 and CDR2 are SGHRS and YFSETQ. The CDR3 runs 13 residues. CDR3 in amino acids: CASSLGGGETQYF. CDR3 DNA sequence: TGTGCCAGCAGTTTAGGGGGCGGAGAGACCCAGTACTTC.

This clonotype appeared a few times. The chain recombines TRBV24-1 with TRBJ1-2; D call uncertain. CDR3 size: 16 residues. Germline assignment: CDR1 KGHDR and CDR2 SFDVKD. Trimming left V 5 bases short and J 4 bases short, with 19 bases between. The CDR3 nucleotides read TGTGCCACCAGTGCCCCGGAGGCTTCTCCCTTCTATGGCTACACCTTC. Encoded protein: CATSAPEASPFYGYTF.

The CDR3 loop is CASSLRRSAGGSNEQFF. The CDR3 bases are TGTGCCAGCAGCCTTAGAAGATCAGCGGGAGGTTCGAATGAGCAGTTCTTC. The chain is built from TRBV7-6 and TRBJ2-1, with TRBD2 identical over 9 bases. The CDR3 sequence is 17 residues long. The ends lost 5 bases at V and 7 bases at J; junction bases unmatched: 15. The germline V gene has CDR1 SGHVS and CDR2 FNYEAQ. Combining the CDR3 with reference TRBV7-6 and TRBJ2-1 gives the whole variable domain GAGVSQSPRYKVTKRGQDVALRCDPISGHVSLYWYRQALGQGPEFLTYFNYEAQQDKSGLPNDRFSAERPEGSISTLTIQRTEQRDSAMYRCASSLRRSAGGSNEQFFGPGTRLTVL.